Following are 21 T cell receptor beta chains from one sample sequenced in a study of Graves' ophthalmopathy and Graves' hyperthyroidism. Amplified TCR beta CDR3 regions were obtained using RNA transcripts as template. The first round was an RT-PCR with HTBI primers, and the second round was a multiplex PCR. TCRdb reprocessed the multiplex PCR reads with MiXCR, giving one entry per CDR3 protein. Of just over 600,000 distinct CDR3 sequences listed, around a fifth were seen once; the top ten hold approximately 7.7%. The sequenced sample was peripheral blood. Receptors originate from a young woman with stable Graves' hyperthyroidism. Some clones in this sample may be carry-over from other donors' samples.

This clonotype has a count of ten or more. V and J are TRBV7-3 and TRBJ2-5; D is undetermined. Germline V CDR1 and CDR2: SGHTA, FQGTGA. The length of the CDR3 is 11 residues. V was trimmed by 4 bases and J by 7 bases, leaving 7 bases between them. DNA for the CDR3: TGTGCCAGCAGCTCCTTAGTGACCCAGTACTTC. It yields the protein CASSSLVTQYF. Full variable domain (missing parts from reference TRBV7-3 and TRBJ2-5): GAGVSQTPSNKVTEKGKYVELRCDPISGHTALYWYRQSLGQGPEFLIYFQGTGAADDSGLPNDRFFAVRPEGSVSTLKIQRTERGDSAVYLCASSSLVTQYFGPGTRLLVL.

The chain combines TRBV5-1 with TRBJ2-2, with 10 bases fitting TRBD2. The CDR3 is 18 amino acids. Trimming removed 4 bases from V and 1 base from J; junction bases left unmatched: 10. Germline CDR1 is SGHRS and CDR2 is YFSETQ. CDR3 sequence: CASSPIASGGLNTGELFF. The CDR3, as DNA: TGCGCCAGCAGCCCAATCGCTAGCGGGGGCCTGAACACCGGGGAGCTGTTTTTT.

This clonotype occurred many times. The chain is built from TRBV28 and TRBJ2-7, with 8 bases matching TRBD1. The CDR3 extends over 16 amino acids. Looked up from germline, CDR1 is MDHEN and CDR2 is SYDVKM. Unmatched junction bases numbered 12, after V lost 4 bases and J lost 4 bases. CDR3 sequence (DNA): TGTGCCAGCAGTTCCTTCCCGGGGACAGGTTCATACGAGCAGTACTTC. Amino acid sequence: CASSSFPGTGSYEQYF.

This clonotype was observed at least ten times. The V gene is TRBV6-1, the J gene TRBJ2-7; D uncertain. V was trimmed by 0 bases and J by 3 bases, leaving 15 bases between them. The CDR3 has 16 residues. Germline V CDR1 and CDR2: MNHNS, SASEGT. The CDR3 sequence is CASSEAIAGSYYEQYF. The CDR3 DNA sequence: TGTGCCAGCAGTGAAGCCATAGCAGGAAGTTACTACGAGCAGTACTTC.

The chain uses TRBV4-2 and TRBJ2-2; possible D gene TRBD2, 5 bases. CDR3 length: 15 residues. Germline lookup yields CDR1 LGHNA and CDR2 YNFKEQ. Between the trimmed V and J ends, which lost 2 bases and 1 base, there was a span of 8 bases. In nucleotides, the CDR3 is TGTGCCAGCAGCCAACGAAGCGGGAACACCGGGGAGCTGTTTTTT. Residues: CASSQRSGNTGELFF.

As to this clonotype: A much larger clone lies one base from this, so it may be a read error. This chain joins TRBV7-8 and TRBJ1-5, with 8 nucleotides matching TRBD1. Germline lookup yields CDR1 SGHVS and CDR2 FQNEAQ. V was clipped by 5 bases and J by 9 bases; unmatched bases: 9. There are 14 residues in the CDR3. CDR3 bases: TGTGCCAGCAGCGGACAGGGAAGTTATGGGCCCCAGCATTTT. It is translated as CASSGQGSYGPQHF.

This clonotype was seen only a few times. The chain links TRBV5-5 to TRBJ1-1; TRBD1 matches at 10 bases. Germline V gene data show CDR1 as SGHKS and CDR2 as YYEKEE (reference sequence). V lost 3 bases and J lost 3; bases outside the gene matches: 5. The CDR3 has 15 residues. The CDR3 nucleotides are TGTGCCAGCAGCTGGGGACAGGGGTTAGACACTGAAGCTTTCTTT. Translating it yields CASSWGQGLDTEAFF.

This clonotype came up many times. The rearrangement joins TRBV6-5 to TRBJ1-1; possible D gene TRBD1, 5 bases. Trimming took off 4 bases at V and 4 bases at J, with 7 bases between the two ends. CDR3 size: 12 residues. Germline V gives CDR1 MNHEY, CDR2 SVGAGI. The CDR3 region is CASSWGVTEAFF. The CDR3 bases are TGTGCCAGCAGTTGGGGCGTCACTGAAGCTTTCTTT.

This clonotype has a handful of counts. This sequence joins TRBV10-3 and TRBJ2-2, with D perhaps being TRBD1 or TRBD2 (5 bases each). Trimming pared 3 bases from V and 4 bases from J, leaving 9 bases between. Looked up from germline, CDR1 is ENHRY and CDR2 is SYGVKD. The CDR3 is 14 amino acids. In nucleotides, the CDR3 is TGTGCCATCAGTGATAGGGACCTCACCGGGGAGCTGTTTTTT. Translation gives CAISDRDLTGELFF.

The CDR3 nucleotides read TGTGCCACCAAGGCGGACGGAGCGAACACCGGGGAGCTGTTTTTT. Translation gives CATKADGANTGELFF. This chain uses TRBV15 with TRBJ2-2; D is unresolved. The CDR3 is 15 amino acids. Trimming pared 7 bases from V and 0 bases from J, leaving 12 bases between. Per germline, CDR1 LNHNV and CDR2 YYDKDF (reference sequence).

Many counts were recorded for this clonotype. The CDR3 DNA reads TGTGCCAGCAGCTTTTCAGGGACGACCGTTTATGGCTACACCTTC. Translating it yields CASSFSGTTVYGYTF. The chain links TRBV27 to TRBJ1-2; maybe TRBD1 (5 bases). CDR3 length equals 15 residues. The V gene lost 6 bases and the J gene lost 5 bases, with 19 bases spanning the gap. Germline V gene data show CDR1 as MNHEY and CDR2 as SMNVEV (reference sequence).

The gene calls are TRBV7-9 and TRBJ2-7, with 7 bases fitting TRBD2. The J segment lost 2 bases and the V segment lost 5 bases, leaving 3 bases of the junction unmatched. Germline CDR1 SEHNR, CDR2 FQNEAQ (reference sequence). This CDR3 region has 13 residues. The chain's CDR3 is CASSRDYTYEQYF. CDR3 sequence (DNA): TGTGCCAGCAGCAGGGACTATACCTACGAGCAGTACTTC.

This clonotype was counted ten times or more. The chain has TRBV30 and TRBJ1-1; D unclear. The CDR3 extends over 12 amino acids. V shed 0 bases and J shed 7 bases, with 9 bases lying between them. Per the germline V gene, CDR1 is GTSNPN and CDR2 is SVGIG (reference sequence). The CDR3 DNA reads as TGTGCCTGGAGTGTAAGAACAGTTGAAGCTTTCTTT. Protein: CAWSVRTVEAFF.

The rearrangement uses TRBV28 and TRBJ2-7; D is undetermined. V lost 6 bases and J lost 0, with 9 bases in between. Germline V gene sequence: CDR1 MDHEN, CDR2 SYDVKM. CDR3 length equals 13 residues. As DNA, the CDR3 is TGTGCCAGCAGGCCGCTGAACTCCTACGAGCAGTACTTC. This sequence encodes CASRPLNSYEQYF.

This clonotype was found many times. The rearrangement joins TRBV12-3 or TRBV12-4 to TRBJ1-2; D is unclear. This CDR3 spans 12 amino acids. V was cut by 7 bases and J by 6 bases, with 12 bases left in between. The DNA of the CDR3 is TGTGCCAGCAACGCAGGTTGGGATGGCTACACCTTC. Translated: CASNAGWDGYTF.

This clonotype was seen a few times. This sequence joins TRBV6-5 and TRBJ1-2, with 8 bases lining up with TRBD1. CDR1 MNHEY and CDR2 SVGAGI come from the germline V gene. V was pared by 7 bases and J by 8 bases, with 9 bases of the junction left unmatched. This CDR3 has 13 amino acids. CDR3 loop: CASNYGQGEGYTF. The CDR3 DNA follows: TGTGCCAGCAATTATGGACAGGGTGAAGGCTACACCTTC.

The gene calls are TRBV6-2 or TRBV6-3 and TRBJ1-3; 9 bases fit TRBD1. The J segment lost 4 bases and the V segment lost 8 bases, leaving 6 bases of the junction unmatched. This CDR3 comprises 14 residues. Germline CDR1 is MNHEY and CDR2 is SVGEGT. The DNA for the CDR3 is TGTGCCAGCGGTGGACAGGGGACCGGAAACACCATATATTTT. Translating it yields CASGGQGTGNTIYF.

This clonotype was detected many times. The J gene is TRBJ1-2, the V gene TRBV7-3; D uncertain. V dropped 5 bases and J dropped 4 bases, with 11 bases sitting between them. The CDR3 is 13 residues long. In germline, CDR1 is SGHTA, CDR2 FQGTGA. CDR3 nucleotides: TGTGCCAGCAGCAAAGGACGGCTCTATGGCTACACCTTC. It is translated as CASSKGRLYGYTF.

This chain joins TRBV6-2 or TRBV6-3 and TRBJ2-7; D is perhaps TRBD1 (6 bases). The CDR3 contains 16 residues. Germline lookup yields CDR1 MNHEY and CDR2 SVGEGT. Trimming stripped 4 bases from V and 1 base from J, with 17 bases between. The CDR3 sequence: CASSLDSSGSSYEQYF. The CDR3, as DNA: TGTGCCAGCAGTTTGGACAGCTCAGGGTCGTCCTACGAGCAGTACTTC.

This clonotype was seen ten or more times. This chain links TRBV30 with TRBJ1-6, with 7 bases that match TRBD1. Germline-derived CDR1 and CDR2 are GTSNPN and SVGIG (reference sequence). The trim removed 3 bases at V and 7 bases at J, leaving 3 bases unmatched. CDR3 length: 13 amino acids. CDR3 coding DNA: TGTGCCTGGAGGGGACAGAGAAATTCACCCCTCCACTTT. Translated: CAWRGQRNSPLHF.

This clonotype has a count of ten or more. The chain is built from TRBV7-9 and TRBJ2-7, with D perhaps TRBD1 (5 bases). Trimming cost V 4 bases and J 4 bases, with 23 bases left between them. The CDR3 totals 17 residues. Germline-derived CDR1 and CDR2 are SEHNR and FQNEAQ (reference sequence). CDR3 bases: TGTGCCAGCAGCTCCTGGGGCCAGTCAGATTCCCAATACGAGCAGTACTTC. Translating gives CASSSWGQSDSQYEQYF.